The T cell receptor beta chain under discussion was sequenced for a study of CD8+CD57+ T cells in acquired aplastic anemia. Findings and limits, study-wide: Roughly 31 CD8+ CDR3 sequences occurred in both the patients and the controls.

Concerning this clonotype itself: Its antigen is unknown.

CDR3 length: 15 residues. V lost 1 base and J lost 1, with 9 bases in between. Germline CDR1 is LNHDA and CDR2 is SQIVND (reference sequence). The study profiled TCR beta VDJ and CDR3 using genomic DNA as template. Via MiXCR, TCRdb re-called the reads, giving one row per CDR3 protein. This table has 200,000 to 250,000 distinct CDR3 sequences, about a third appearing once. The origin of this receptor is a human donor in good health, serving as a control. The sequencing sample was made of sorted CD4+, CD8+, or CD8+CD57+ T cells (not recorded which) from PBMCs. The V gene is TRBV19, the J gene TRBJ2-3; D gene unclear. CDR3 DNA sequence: TGTGCCAGTAGTATAGGGGAATCCCGCACAGATACGCAGTATTTT. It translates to CASSIGESRTDTQYF.